This entry describes one T cell receptor (beta chain). The antigen is undetermined. These data come from a study of graft-versus-host responses after intestinal transplantation. The wider study: Transplant types were multivisceral, liver-intestinal, or isolated intestinal. Anti-thymocyte globulin was used for induction in all recipients, who then took tacrolimus and steroids for roughly 3 years.

General observations from the study: Some GvH clones were seen earlier in gut or blood, suggesting intestinal origin. An association linked early post-transplant HvG declines with peak circulating GvH clone levels.

Assay used: immunoSEQ multiplex PCR; TCRdb lists only in-frame clones, some missing. The table shows approximately 88,000 clones, with roughly 90% occurring only once. The sequence was collected from a human donor who received an intestinal transplant. The material was unstimulated CD4+ T cells sorted from spleen or lymph node cells, obtained before intestinal transplant.

The CDR3: CASSLARQGAAEAFF. The CDR3 region has the DNA TGCGCCAGCAGCTTGGCCCGGCAGGGGGCCGCTGAAGCTTTCTTT. The chain uses TRBV5-1 and TRBJ1-1; TRBD1 aligns across 8 bases. Germline CDR1 and CDR2: SGHRS and YFSETQ. With V trimmed by 0 bases and J by 6 bases, 7 bases remained unmatched. The length of the CDR3 is 15 residues.